A single sample is the source of the 20 T cell receptor beta chains below, sequenced in a study of blood T cells in healthy people across ages. PCR was performed a second time for roughly 7 to 12 cycles using a sample-barcoded 5' primer and a J-beta primer mix. One entry per CDR3 protein, called by TCRdb with MiXCR from the 5' RACE reads. Among roughly 700,000 distinct CDR3 sequences listed, approximately 50% were seen once. What was sequenced was blood. The receptors shown here come from an older woman in good health.

The genes are TRBV12-3 or TRBV12-4 and TRBJ2-1; 11 positions agree with TRBD2. This CDR3 contains 12 residues. Unmatched junction bases numbered 6, after V lost 5 bases and J lost 15 bases. The DNA for the CDR3 is TGTGCCAGCAGTAAGACTAGCGGGATGGTGTTCTTC. Its protein product is CASSKTSGMVFF.

This chain links TRBV9 with TRBJ1-5; D uncertain. This CDR3 is built from 14 residues. Germline-derived CDR1 and CDR2 are SGDLS and YYNGEE. V shed 0 bases and J shed 9 bases, with 13 bases lying between them. For the CDR3, the DNA is TGTGCCAGCAGCGTAGGCGGTCTCTATTGGCCCCAGCATTTT. Its translation: CASSVGGLYWPQHF.

The CDR3 here is CAISVPGQQETQYF. In DNA form, the CDR3 reads TGTGCCATCAGTGTTCCGGGACAGCAAGAGACCCAGTACTTC. The V call is TRBV10-3, the J call TRBJ2-5, with TRBD1 identical over 7 bases. J lost 2 bases, V lost 4 bases, and 4 bases had no gene match. The CDR3 is made up of 14 amino acids. The germline V gene has CDR1 ENHRY and CDR2 SYGVKD.

This clonotype was seen ten or more times. The rearrangement links TRBV5-1 to TRBJ2-3; D perhaps matches TRBD2 (6 bases). The CDR3 loop spans 16 amino acids. The germline V and J ends were trimmed by 0 bases and 2 bases, with 13 bases remaining between them. The germline CDR1 and CDR2 sequences are SGHRS and YFSETQ. The CDR3 loop reads CASSLGLAPNTDTQYF. CDR3 nucleotides: TGCGCCAGCAGCTTGGGTCTAGCGCCCAACACAGATACGCAGTATTTT.

The V and J genes are TRBV12-3 or TRBV12-4 and TRBJ1-5; maybe TRBD1 (6 bases). The CDR3 extends over 13 amino acids. With 6 bases removed from V and 7 bases from J, the gap between germline ends came to 13 bases. CDR3 nucleotide sequence: TGTGCCAGCAGATCCGACAGGACGCAGCCCCAGCATTTT. It encodes CASRSDRTQPQHF.

V is TRBV20-1 and J is TRBJ2-1, with TRBD2 identical over 11 bases. CDR3 size: 14 residues. Germline V CDR1 and CDR2: DFQATT, SNEGSKA (reference sequence). V trimming: 4 bases; J trimming: 2 bases; junction bases outside the gene matches: 1. CDR3 region: CSAKGLAAYNEQFF. CDR3 in DNA: TGCAGTGCTAAGGGACTAGCGGCCTACAATGAGCAGTTCTTC.

This sequence joins TRBV4-1 and TRBJ1-1, with D maybe TRBD1 (5 bases). With 1 base removed from V and 3 bases from J, the gap between germline ends came to 9 bases. CDR1 is MGHRA, CDR2 YSYEKL, per germline. This CDR3 contains 14 residues. The CDR3 nucleotides are TGCGCCAGCAGCCAAGGGGGGTGGGACACTGAAGCTTTCTTT. Translated, it gives CASSQGGWDTEAFF.

This clonotype was recorded a few times. The chain recombines TRBV21-1 with TRBJ1-4. TRBV21-1 is described as a pseudogene. There are 16 residues in the CDR3. The CDR3 DNA is TGTGCCAGCAGCAAAGAGGATCCGGCAACTAATGAAAAACTGTTTTTT. It is translated as CASSKEDPATNEKLFF.

This clonotype showed up just a few times. V and J are TRBV20-1 and TRBJ2-3, with 9 positions matching TRBD2. Germline V CDR1 and CDR2: DFQATT, SNEGSKA (reference sequence). The CDR3 runs to 13 residues. The ends lost 6 bases at V and 8 bases at J; junction bases unmatched: 9. CDR3 region: CSAVSGSGRTQYF. The CDR3 nucleotides are TGCAGTGCCGTTAGCGGGAGCGGGCGTACGCAGTATTTT.

V and J are TRBV29-1 and TRBJ2-1; 7 bases agree with TRBD1. The J segment lost 8 bases and the V segment lost 7 bases, leaving 8 bases of the junction unmatched. Per germline, CDR1 SQVTM and CDR2 ANQGSEA. There are 12 residues in the CDR3. The CDR3 loop reads CSGIRQGDEQFF. As DNA, the CDR3 is TGCAGCGGTATCCGACAGGGAGATGAGCAGTTCTTC.

The chain employs TRBV4-1 and TRBJ2-1; 13 bases are a match to TRBD2. The junction had 9 bases not matched to a gene; V was cut back by 1 base and J by 9 bases. This CDR3 region has 17 residues. Germline CDR1 reads MGHRA; CDR2 reads YSYEKL. CDR3 sequence: CASSQVGLAGVLSEQFF. CDR3 DNA: TGCGCCAGCAGCCAAGTCGGACTAGCGGGAGTATTAAGTGAGCAGTTCTTC.

The chain recombines TRBV20-1 with TRBJ1-2, with TRBD1 as a possible D gene (5 bases). The germline V and J ends were trimmed by 4 bases and 0 bases, with 15 bases remaining between them. The CDR3 totals 15 residues. From germline, CDR1 is DFQATT and CDR2 SNEGSKA (reference sequence). The CDR3 nucleotides are TGCAGTGCTACCCGGGACTATCGGGCTAACTATGGCTACACCTTC. Translating gives CSATRDYRANYGYTF.

The chain recombines TRBV3-1 with TRBJ2-1; 16 nucleotides line up with TRBD2. CDR3 length equals 20 residues. V lost 1 base and J lost 7; bases outside the gene matches: 13. In germline, CDR1 is LGHDT, CDR2 YNNKEL (reference sequence). The CDR3 coding sequence is TGTGCCAGCAGCCAAGCAACACCGGGACTAGCGGGAGGGCCGAAGAATGAGCAGTTCTTC. This translates into CASSQATPGLAGGPKNEQFF.

The V gene is TRBV4-2, the J gene TRBJ2-7; D might be TRBD2 (6 bases). The V gene lost 0 bases and the J gene lost 7 bases, with 37 bases spanning the gap. The CDR3 is 22 residues long. Per germline, CDR1 LGHNA and CDR2 YNFKEQ. DNA of the CDR3: TGTGCCAGCAGCCAAGATCTAGGGGAAATAGCGGCCCTAGGGAGCTCCTACAATGAGCAGTACTTC. Protein: CASSQDLGEIAALGSSYNEQYF.

Comments on this clonotype: A much larger clone sits a single nucleotide away, making a read error possible. This rearrangement joins TRBV20-1 to TRBJ2-5; 11 nucleotides line up with TRBD2. With the DNA end fitting TRBJ2-7 better, the J assignment may be wrong. The CDR3 sequence is 14 residues long. Per the germline V gene, CDR1 is DFQATT and CDR2 is SNEGSKA (reference sequence). CDR3 nucleotides: TGCAGTGCTAGGACTAGCGGGGTCACCTACGAGCAGTACTTC. Translation: CSARTSGVTYEQYF.

The chain is built from TRBV5-1 and TRBJ2-4; TRBD2 is a possible D gene (6 bases). The germline CDR1 and CDR2 sequences are SGHRS and YFSETQ. The CDR3 totals 16 residues. The V gene lost 4 bases and the J gene lost 0 bases, with 14 bases spanning the gap. Here the CDR3 reads CASSPGESLAKNIQYF. The CDR3, as DNA: TGCGCCAGCAGCCCGGGGGAGTCTCTAGCCAAAAACATTCAGTACTTC.

The chain is built from TRBV28 and TRBJ1-4; TRBD1 might be the D (5 bases). Between the trimmed V and J ends, which lost 5 bases and 5 bases, there was a span of 12 bases. The length of the CDR3 is 14 residues. Germline CDR1 is MDHEN and CDR2 is SYDVKM. CDR3 loop: CASSQPGLNEKLFF. CDR3 DNA: TGTGCCAGCAGTCAACCGGGACTCAATGAAAAACTGTTTTTT. The whole variable domain, filled in from reference TRBV28 and TRBJ1-4, reads DVKVTQSSRYLVKRTGEKVFLECVQDMDHENMFWYRQDPGLGLRLIYFSYDVKMKEKGDIPEGYSVSREKKERFSLILESASTNQTSMYLCASSQPGLNEKLFFGSGTQLSVL.

Worth noting for this clonotype: A read error may explain this, as a much larger clone is one base away. V usage is TRBV27 and J usage is TRBJ2-7; 15 bases are shared with TRBD2. J gave up 6 bases and V 5 bases, and 11 bases lay outside the gene matches. Germline CDR1 MNHEY, CDR2 SMNVEV (reference sequence). The CDR3 runs to 17 residues. CDR3: CASSLWTSGRGPCEQYF. The CDR3 bases are TGTGCCAGCAGTCTGTGGACTAGCGGGAGGGGCCCCTGCGAGCAGTACTTC.

The chain has TRBV20-1 and TRBJ2-7; D is unresolved. V shed 5 bases and J shed 1 base, with 15 bases lying between them. This CDR3 contains 14 residues. CDR1 DFQATT and CDR2 SNEGSKA come from the germline V gene (reference sequence). The CDR3 DNA is TGCAGTGCTGGAACTCCCCTGTCGTCCTACGAGCAGTACTTC. As protein: CSAGTPLSSYEQYF.

This rearrangement joins TRBV7-2 to TRBJ2-5; no clear D. The CDR3 has 15 residues. The ends were cut back, 2 bases at V and 5 bases at J, with 15 bases in the middle. CDR1 SGHTA and CDR2 FQGNSA come from the germline V gene. CDR3 residues: CASSLSHYTRETQYF. In DNA, the CDR3 is TGTGCCAGCAGCTTATCTCACTATACTCGGGAGACCCAGTACTTC.